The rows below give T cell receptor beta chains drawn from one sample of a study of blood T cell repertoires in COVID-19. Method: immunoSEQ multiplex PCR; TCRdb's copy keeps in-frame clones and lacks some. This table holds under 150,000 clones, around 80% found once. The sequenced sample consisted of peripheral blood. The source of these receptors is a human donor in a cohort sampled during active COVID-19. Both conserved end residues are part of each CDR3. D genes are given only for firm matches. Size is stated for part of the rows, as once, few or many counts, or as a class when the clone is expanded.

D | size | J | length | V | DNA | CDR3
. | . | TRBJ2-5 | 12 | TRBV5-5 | TGTGCCAGCAGCACAAACCAAGAGACCCAGTACTTC | CASSTNQETQYF
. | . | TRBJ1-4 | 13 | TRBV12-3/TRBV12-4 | TGTGCCAGCAGCTGGGGGGGCGGGGAAAAACTGTTTTTT | CASSWGGGEKLFF
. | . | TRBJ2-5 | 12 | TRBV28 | TGTGCCAGCAGCACCCCGGGGGAGACCCAGTACTTC | CASSTPGETQYF
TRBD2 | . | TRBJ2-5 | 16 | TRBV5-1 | TGCGCCAGCAGCTTGGACGGAATAGCGGGGTTGGAGACCCAGTACTTC | CASSLDGIAGLETQYF
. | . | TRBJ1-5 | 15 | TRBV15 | TGTGCCACCAGCAGAGATTCAGGGGTTGGCCAGCCCCAGCATTTT | CATSRDSGVGQPQHF
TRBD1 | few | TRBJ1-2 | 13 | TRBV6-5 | TGTGCCAGCAGTCCGGGACAGTCCTATGGCTACACCTTC | CASSPGQSYGYTF
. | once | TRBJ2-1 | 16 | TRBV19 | TGTGCCAGTAGTACCCTGGCACGAAGCTCCTACAATGAGCAGTTCTTC | CASSTLARSSYNEQFF
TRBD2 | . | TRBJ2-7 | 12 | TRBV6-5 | TGTGCCAGCAGGCGGGAGGCGGGCGAGCAGTACTTC | CASRREAGEQYF
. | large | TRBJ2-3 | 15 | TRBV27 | TGTGCCAGCAGTTTATCGCACGGGGTGACAGATACGCAGTATTTT | CASSLSHGVTDTQYF
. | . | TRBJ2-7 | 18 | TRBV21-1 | TGTGCCAGCAGCAAAGTGGAGTTACTAGCGGGGGCTTACTACGAGCAGTACTTC | CASSKVELLAGAYYEQYF
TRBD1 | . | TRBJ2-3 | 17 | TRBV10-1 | TGCGCCAGCAGCTACAGCGGGACAGGGGGAGGAAGGGATACGCAGTATTTT | CASSYSGTGGGRDTQYF